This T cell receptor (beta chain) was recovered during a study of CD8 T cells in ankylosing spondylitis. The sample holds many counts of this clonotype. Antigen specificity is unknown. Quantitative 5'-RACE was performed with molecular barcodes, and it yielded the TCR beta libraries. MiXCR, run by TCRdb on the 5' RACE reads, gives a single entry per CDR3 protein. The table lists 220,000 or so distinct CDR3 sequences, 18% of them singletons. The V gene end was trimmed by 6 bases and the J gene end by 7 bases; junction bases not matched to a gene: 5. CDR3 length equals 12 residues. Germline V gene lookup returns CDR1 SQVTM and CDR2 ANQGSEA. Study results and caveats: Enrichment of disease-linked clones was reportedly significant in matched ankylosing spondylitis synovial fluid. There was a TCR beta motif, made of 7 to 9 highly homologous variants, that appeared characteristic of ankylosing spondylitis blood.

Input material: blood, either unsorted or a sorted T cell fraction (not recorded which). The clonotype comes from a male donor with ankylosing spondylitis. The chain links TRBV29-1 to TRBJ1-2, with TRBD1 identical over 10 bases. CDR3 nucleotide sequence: TGCAGCGTCCCCGGGGACAGGGGTGGCTACACCTTC. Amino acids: CSVPGDRGGYTF.